The 8 T cell receptor beta chains below all came from one sample that was sequenced in a study of T-cell memory formation after mild COVID-19. TCRdb reprocessed the 5' RACE reads via MiXCR and lists one record per CDR3 protein. Here the sample spans hundreds of thousands of distinct CDR3 sequences, 15% to 20% being singletons. Sequencing was carried out using PBMCs or a T cell subset sorted from them (not recorded which). Receptors originate from a man aged 18 to 29 who had mild COVID-19 (a few samples of this study predate the infection). Cell type and time point are not known.

This clonotype has a count of ten or more. The chain has TRBV5-1 and TRBJ2-7, with 10 bases fitting TRBD1. The CDR3 totals 14 residues. Germline-derived CDR1 and CDR2 are SGHRS and YFSETQ. Trimming took 0 bases from V and 5 from J; bases not matched to a gene: 2. The CDR3 sequence is CASSLGQGADEQYV. The CDR3 DNA follows: TGCGCCAGCAGCTTGGGACAGGGGGCAGACGAGCAGTACGTC.

V usage is TRBV4-1 and J usage is TRBJ1-1; 8 positions match TRBD1. Germline lookup yields CDR1 MGHRA and CDR2 YSYEKL. The CDR3 contains 17 residues. The V segment lost 4 bases and the J segment 1 base; nucleotides outside the gene matches: 11. The CDR3 loop is CASSRAYSGTGNTEAFF. The CDR3 region has the DNA TGCGCCAGCAGCCGCGCCTACTCCGGGACAGGGAACACTGAAGCTTTCTTT.

The V and J genes are TRBV7-9 and TRBJ1-1; D is unresolved. V was trimmed by 10 bases and J by 0 bases, leaving 9 bases between them. Germline V lookup: CDR1 SEHNR, CDR2 FQNEAQ (reference sequence). This CDR3 spans 12 amino acids. CDR3 coding DNA: TGTGCCACCGCGAATATGAACACTGAAGCTTTCTTT. It codes for CATANMNTEAFF.

The CDR3 DNA sequence: TGTGCCAGCAGGCTAGCGTCGAACACCGGGGAGCTGTTTTTT. Encoded protein: CASRLASNTGELFF. The rearrangement joins TRBV27 to TRBJ2-2; the D gene is possibly TRBD2 (6 bases). The CDR3 extends over 14 amino acids. The V end was cut by 6 bases, the J end by 0 bases, with 8 bases between. Germline V gene sequence: CDR1 MNHEY, CDR2 SMNVEV (reference sequence).

The V and J genes are TRBV7-6 and TRBJ2-1; weak D call: TRBD2 (7 bases). This CDR3 has 17 residues. Germline values: CDR1 SGHVS, CDR2 FNYEAQ. Between the trimmed V and J ends, which lost 2 bases and 4 bases, there was a span of 18 bases. The CDR3 reads CASSLPPFGGPYNEQFF. The CDR3 DNA sequence: TGTGCCAGCAGCTTACCCCCCTTCGGGGGGCCTTACAATGAGCAGTTCTTC. Filled out from reference TRBV7-6 and TRBJ2-1, the complete variable domain reads GAGVSQSPRYKVTKRGQDVALRCDPISGHVSLYWYRQALGQGPEFLTYFNYEAQQDKSGLPNDRFSAERPEGSISTLTIQRTEQRDSAMYRCASSLPPFGGPYNEQFFGPGTRLTVL.

The CDR3 loop is CASSQGRDSPLHF. The CDR3 DNA is TGCGCCAGCAGCCAAGGGAGGGATTCACCCCTCCACTTT. The chain combines TRBV4-3 with TRBJ1-6; D remains unclear. Germline values: CDR1 LGHNA, CDR2 YSLEER. V shed 1 base and J shed 8 bases, with 6 bases lying between them. The CDR3 has 13 amino acids.

The chain employs TRBV3-1 and TRBJ2-5; D uncertain. Trimming stripped 6 bases from V and 10 bases from J, with 24 bases between. CDR1 LGHDT and CDR2 YNNKEL come from the germline V gene (reference sequence). The CDR3 has 15 amino acids. CDR3 sequence reads: CASSPAEQSNRVQYF. In DNA form, the CDR3 reads TGTGCCAGCAGTCCCGCGGAACAGAGTAATAGGGTCCAGTACTTC.

CDR3 sequence: CASSVGYTDTQYF. The CDR3 DNA reads as TGCGCCAGCAGTGTCGGCTACACAGATACGCAGTATTTT. This chain links TRBV10-1 with TRBJ2-3; D ambiguous. V lost 4 bases to trimming and J lost 2 bases, with 7 bases between them. CDR3 length: 13 residues. Germline loops: CDR1 WNHNN, CDR2 SYGVQD (reference sequence).